Below, one T cell receptor (beta chain) is given with its context. Its antigen is unknown. The same CDR3 also results from other DNA sequences found in this sample. The PCR used 60 Vbeta and 13 Jbeta primers. Profiling relied on immunoSEQ multiplex PCR, and the TCRdb table lists in-frame clones only, not all of them. Reported are 200,000 to 250,000 clones; the ten largest clones contain roughly 0.98%. The data stem from a study of cytomegalovirus exposure and HLA in healthy donors. Study details: There were 350 to 400 genotyped donors. Of these, 81% fell in the genetic ancestry cluster associated with self-reported Caucasian donors. Study-level findings and limits: HLA restriction was apparent for most CMV-associated TCR beta chains in a later analysis. Per published accounts, TCR beta sequences correctly predicted the HLA-A and HLA-B alleles of most subjects. Certain sequence variants were highly shared and formed a cluster, and this cluster was likely a sequencing artifact.

The sequencing input was PBMCs. The TCR sequence derives from a woman between 25 and 40 years old in good health and CMV-seropositive.

The CDR3 DNA reads TGTGCCAGCAGCTTAGGGCTAGCGGGGGTTCATGAGCAGTACTTC. Residues: CASSLGLAGVHEQYF. The chain links TRBV11-3 to TRBJ2-7, with 10 bases aligning to TRBD2. The junction had 7 bases not matched to a gene; V was cut back by 1 base and J by 7 bases. Germline V gives CDR1 SGHNT, CDR2 YENEEA. CDR3 length: 15 residues. Variable domain in full (rest from reference TRBV11-3 and TRBJ2-7): EAGVVQSPRYKIIEKKQPVAFWCNPISGHNTLYWYLQNLGQGPELLIRYENEEAVDDSQLPKDRFSAERLKGVDSTLKIQPAELGDSAVYLCASSLGLAGVHEQYFGPGTRLTVT.